The 29 T cell receptor beta chains below were found in one sample sequenced in a study of blood T cell repertoires in COVID-19. Profiled with immunoSEQ multiplex PCR; TCRdb holds only in-frame clones, not every one. The sample yields under 200,000 clones, approximately 88% seen once. The sequenced sample consisted of peripheral blood. These receptors all stem from a woman older than 75 with active or convalescent COVID-19.

This chain uses TRBV19 with TRBJ1-3; D ambiguous. Germline assignment: CDR1 LNHDA and CDR2 SQIVND (reference sequence). The CDR3 is 13 amino acids. V lost 6 bases and J lost 3, with 9 bases in between. In nucleotides, the CDR3 is TGTGCCAGTAGACCCGGCGGTGGAAACACCATATATTTT. It is translated as CASRPGGGNTIYF.

The rearrangement links TRBV30 to TRBJ1-1; no reliable D call. The V end lost 8 bases, the J end lost 1 base, and 14 bases lay between the germline ends. The CDR3 is 13 residues long. CDR1 and CDR2 (germline): GTSNPN, SVGIG (reference sequence). CDR3 protein: CARGTKTNTEAFF. The DNA of the CDR3 is TGTGCCAGAGGTACCAAGACGAACACTGAAGCTTTCTTT.

V usage is TRBV10-3 and J usage is TRBJ1-1, with D hard to call. Germline V lookup: CDR1 ENHRY, CDR2 SYGVKD. CDR3 length equals 13 residues. Trimming removed 4 bases at V and 1 base at J, with 7 bases between. The DNA for the CDR3 is TGTGCCATCAGTGCAGTTAAGAACACTGAAGCTTTCTTT. Protein sequence: CAISAVKNTEAFF.

CDR3 DNA: TGTGCCAGCAGTTACACCGGGGGACTAGCGGGGGTTAGCTCCTACAATGAGCAGTTCTTC. This gives the protein CASSYTGGLAGVSSYNEQFF. The V gene is TRBV6-2 or TRBV6-3, the J gene TRBJ2-1; 14 bases align to TRBD2. The CDR3 contains 20 residues. Germline CDR1 is MNHEY and CDR2 is SVGEGT. Trimming cost V 2 bases and J 0 bases; bases outside gene matches: 9.

There are a few counts of this clone. The chain couples TRBV19 to TRBJ2-2; 11 nucleotides match TRBD1. CDR3 length: 16 residues. Germline V gene lookup returns CDR1 LNHDA and CDR2 SQIVND (reference sequence). After removal of 4 bases from V and 4 bases from J, the junction contained 5 bases not matched to a gene. This CDR3 is CASSKRTGGITGELFF. The DNA for the CDR3 is TGTGCCAGTAGTAAAAGGACAGGGGGCATCACCGGGGAGCTGTTTTTT.

The rearrangement links TRBV5-4 to TRBJ1-1, with a possible D match to TRBD1 (5 bases). This CDR3 contains 16 residues. Germline CDR1 reads SGHNT; CDR2 reads YYREEE (reference sequence). The V end was cut by 4 bases, the J end by 0 bases, with 16 bases between. CDR3 nucleotides: TGTGCCAGCAGCCCCGGGGAGGGGAGGATGAACACTGAAGCTTTCTTT. As protein: CASSPGEGRMNTEAFF.

This chain connects TRBV15 to TRBJ2-1; possibly TRBD1 for D (5 bases). V shed 0 bases and J shed 6 bases, with 9 bases lying between them. Germline CDR1 reads LNHNV; CDR2 reads YYDKDF (reference sequence). The CDR3 consists of 14 residues. In DNA, the CDR3 is TGTGCCACCAGCAGAGATCTAGGGGCCAATGAGCAGTTCTTC. Translation: CATSRDLGANEQFF.

The DNA for the CDR3 is TGTGCCAGCAGCCCACAGGGGGCCGTTTTAGCTTTCTTT. It is translated as CASSPQGAVLAFF. The V call is TRBV7-2, the J call TRBJ1-1, with 9 bases aligning to TRBD1. The V segment lost 5 bases and the J segment 10 bases; nucleotides outside the gene matches: 8. The CDR3 is 13 amino acids. Germline V gene lookup returns CDR1 SGHTA and CDR2 FQGNSA.

The rearrangement links TRBV28 to TRBJ1-2, with a possible D match to TRBD1 (5 bases). Germline V lookup: CDR1 MDHEN, CDR2 SYDVKM. This CDR3 region has 14 residues. Trimming cost V 4 bases and J 8 bases, with 17 bases left between them. CDR3 bases: TGTGCCAGCAGTTCCCTTAGGGGCGCGGAAGGCTACACCTTC. This sequence encodes CASSSLRGAEGYTF.

The V gene is TRBV4-1, the J gene TRBJ2-1; 12 bases agree with TRBD2. The V segment lost 0 bases and the J segment 5 bases; nucleotides outside the gene matches: 5. The germline V gene has CDR1 MGHRA and CDR2 YSYEKL. This CDR3 region has 17 residues. CDR3 DNA: TGCGCCAGCAGCCAAGATCCCCTAGCGGGGGGGAACAATGAGCAGTTCTTC. Translated: CASSQDPLAGGNNEQFF.

The gene calls are TRBV18 and TRBJ1-6; weak D call: TRBD1 (5 bases). The V gene lost 0 bases and the J gene lost 8 bases, with 11 bases spanning the gap. Looked up from germline, CDR1 is KGHSH and CDR2 is LQKENI. This CDR3 spans 15 amino acids. CDR3 DNA sequence: TGTGCCAGCTCACCACCGATCGGGGGTGATTCACCCCTCCACTTT. Amino acid sequence: CASSPPIGGDSPLHF.

The chain employs TRBV5-4 and TRBJ2-3; 13 positions match TRBD2. The V segment lost 7 bases and the J segment 5 bases; nucleotides outside the gene matches: 7. This CDR3 is built from 15 residues. Looked up from germline, CDR1 is SGHNT and CDR2 is YYREEE (reference sequence). The CDR3 nucleotides are TGTGCCAGCCGAGCTGGACTAGCGGGGGTAGATACGCAGTATTTT. This sequence encodes CASRAGLAGVDTQYF.

This clone was counted a single time. The chain has TRBV10-3 and TRBJ1-1, with 9 bases that match TRBD1. Germline V gives CDR1 ENHRY, CDR2 SYGVKD. Trimming cost V 2 bases and J 0 bases; bases outside gene matches: 4. This CDR3 region has 16 residues. The CDR3 region is CAISEAGTGLNTEAFF. The CDR3 coding sequence is TGTGCCATCAGTGAGGCCGGGACAGGGTTGAACACTGAAGCTTTCTTT.

V usage is TRBV2 and J usage is TRBJ2-7, with a tentative D call TRBD2 (6 bases). CDR3 size: 13 residues. CDR1 and CDR2 (germline): SNHLY, FYNNEI. Deletions cut 8 bases from V and 3 bases from J, with 14 bases between. CDR3 DNA: TGTGCCAGCGAGAGGGGAGGTGACTACGAGCAGTACTTC. Translating gives CASERGGDYEQYF.

This clone turned up a few times. V and J are TRBV4-1 and TRBJ1-1; a possible D gene is TRBD1 (6 bases). Germline V gives CDR1 MGHRA, CDR2 YSYEKL. The V and J ends lost 0 bases and 4 bases respectively, with 21 bases between them. The CDR3 runs to 18 residues. The CDR3 spells CASSQDGAGEGFSTEAFF. CDR3 DNA: TGCGCCAGCAGCCAAGATGGAGCAGGGGAAGGGTTTAGCACTGAAGCTTTCTTT.

This chain joins TRBV5-4 and TRBJ2-3; a possible D gene is TRBD2 (6 bases). Germline V gene sequence: CDR1 SGHNT, CDR2 YYREEE (reference sequence). V was cut by 0 bases and J by 5 bases, with 10 bases left in between. The CDR3 is 14 amino acids. The CDR3 nucleotides read TGTGCCAGCAGCTTGGTTTCCGGGGGAGATACGCAGTATTTT. Residues: CASSLVSGGDTQYF. The complete variable domain, with remaining parts taken from reference TRBV5-4 and TRBJ2-3, reads ETGVTQSPTHLIKTRGQQVTLRCSSQSGHNTVSWYQQALGQGPQFIFQYYREEENGRGNFPPRFSGLQFPNYSSELNVNALELDDSALYLCASSLVSGGDTQYFGPGTRLTVL.

The rearrangement uses TRBV28 and TRBJ1-1, with unresolved D. CDR1 and CDR2 (germline): MDHEN, SYDVKM. Deletions cut 2 bases from V and 4 bases from J, with 8 bases between. The CDR3 contains 13 residues. CDR3 residues: CASSLTWSTEAFF. The CDR3 nucleotides read TGTGCCAGCAGTTTAACTTGGTCCACTGAAGCTTTCTTT.

The chain carries TRBV10-3 and TRBJ1-3, with D possibly being TRBD1 (5 bases). Germline-derived CDR1 and CDR2 are ENHRY and SYGVKD. V dropped 7 bases and J dropped 0 bases, with 10 bases sitting between them. The CDR3 length is 14 residues. CDR3 loop: CAITDTSSGNTIYF. The CDR3 nucleotides are TGTGCCATCACGGACACGAGCTCTGGAAACACCATATATTTT.

The chain recombines TRBV28 with TRBJ1-1; unclear D gene. The germline V and J ends were trimmed by 5 bases and 3 bases, with 19 bases remaining between them. Per germline, CDR1 MDHEN and CDR2 SYDVKM. The CDR3 is 16 amino acids. Here the CDR3 reads CASSAGRRGFYTEAFF. In DNA form, the CDR3 reads TGTGCCAGCAGTGCCGGTCGAAGAGGTTTTTACACTGAAGCTTTCTTT.

This chain joins TRBV9 and TRBJ1-5; 7 bases line up with TRBD1. With 7 bases clipped from V and 3 bases from J, the junction kept 4 bases outside the gene matches. CDR1 and CDR2 (germline): SGDLS, YYNGEE. This CDR3 has 13 residues. The CDR3 sequence is CASSTGYNQPQHF. CDR3 in DNA: TGTGCCAGCTCGACAGGGTACAATCAGCCCCAGCATTTT.

The V gene is TRBV3-1 (or the pseudogene TRBV3-2), the J gene TRBJ2-1; 8 bases fit TRBD2. The ends lost 4 bases at V and 3 bases at J; junction bases unmatched: 8. Germline CDR1 reads LGHDT; CDR2 reads YNNKEL (reference sequence). This CDR3 region has 16 residues. CDR3 loop: CASSLFRGGSYNEQFF. DNA of the CDR3: TGTGCCAGCAGCCTCTTCCGGGGGGGCAGCTACAATGAGCAGTTCTTC.

This chain connects TRBV12-3 or TRBV12-4 to TRBJ1-2; TRBD1 matches at 7 bases. After removal of 7 bases from V and 4 bases from J, the junction contained 6 bases not matched to a gene. This CDR3 is built from 13 residues. CDR3 nucleotides: TGTGCCAGCACGTTACAGGGGTTCTATGGCTACACCTTC. This sequence encodes CASTLQGFYGYTF.

This chain uses TRBV7-9 with TRBJ1-6, with TRBD1 as a possible D gene (5 bases). V lost 0 bases and J lost 5, with 8 bases in between. The germline CDR1 and CDR2 sequences are SEHNR and FQNEAQ (reference sequence). The CDR3 loop spans 15 amino acids. CDR3 in amino acids: CASSLALTDNSPLHF. The DNA of the CDR3 is TGTGCCAGCAGCTTAGCCCTGACAGATAATTCACCCCTCCACTTT.

V usage is TRBV7-9 and J usage is TRBJ2-5; possibly TRBD2 for D (7 bases). The V end lost 2 bases, the J end lost 5 bases, and 15 bases lay between the germline ends. The length of the CDR3 is 15 residues. Germline loops: CDR1 SEHNR, CDR2 FQNEAQ (reference sequence). The CDR3 DNA reads TGTGCCAGCAGCTTAACGTCAGGGAGGGGGGAGACCCAGTACTTC. Translating gives CASSLTSGRGETQYF.

The chain uses TRBV6-1 and TRBJ1-3; TRBD1 matches 7 bases. After removal of 4 bases from V and 0 bases from J, the junction contained 6 bases not matched to a gene. The CDR3 is made up of 16 amino acids. Looked up from germline, CDR1 is MNHNS and CDR2 is SASEGT. The CDR3 spells CASSGSQGISGNTIYF. The CDR3, as DNA: TGTGCCAGCAGTGGATCACAGGGGATCTCTGGAAACACCATATATTTT.

The table lists this clone with a count of one. This chain uses TRBV27 with TRBJ1-1; no firm D call. The CDR3 extends over 14 amino acids. Trimming removed 5 bases from V and 3 bases from J, with 13 bases in between. Germline V gives CDR1 MNHEY, CDR2 SMNVEV (reference sequence). The CDR3 bases are TGTGCCAGCAGTCTCTACAGAGTAGACACTGAAGCTTTCTTT. It translates to CASSLYRVDTEAFF.

The chain recombines TRBV29-1 with TRBJ2-7, with D tentatively TRBD1 (6 bases). This CDR3 has 12 residues. Germline loops: CDR1 SQVTM, CDR2 ANQGSEA. Trimming stripped 4 bases from V and 4 bases from J, with 11 bases between. CDR3 DNA sequence: TGCAGCGTTGCCGGACAGCAGTACGAGCAGTACTTC. Encoded protein: CSVAGQQYEQYF.

The chain joins TRBV9 to TRBJ2-3; 13 nucleotides align to TRBD2. Germline V CDR1 and CDR2: SGDLS, YYNGEE. V lost 0 bases and J lost 5; bases outside the gene matches: 3. CDR3 length equals 16 residues. In DNA, the CDR3 is TGTGCCAGCAGCGTAGAACTAGCGGGGGGGCGAGATACGCAGTATTTT. Translated, it gives CASSVELAGGRDTQYF. Filled out from reference TRBV9 and TRBJ2-3, the complete variable domain reads DSGVTQTPKHLITATGQRVTLRCSPRSGDLSVYWYQQSLDQGLQFLIQYYNGEERAKGNILERFSAQQFPDLHSELNLSSLELGDSALYFCASSVELAGGRDTQYFGPGTRLTVL.

The J gene is TRBJ1-2, the V gene TRBV3-1 (or the pseudogene TRBV3-2); D might be TRBD1 (5 bases). This CDR3 region has 13 residues. Per germline, CDR1 LGHDT and CDR2 YNNKEL (reference sequence). Trimming pared 1 base from V and 4 bases from J, leaving 7 bases between. CDR3 sequence: CASSQGGVYGYTF. Written as DNA, the CDR3 is TGTGCCAGCAGCCAAGGGGGCGTCTATGGCTACACCTTC.